The present entry profiles one T cell receptor beta chain with its context. No antigen is known for it. It has no much larger one-base neighbor in the sample; base qualities were not kept. As encoded in the germline V gene, CDR1 is SGDLS while CDR2 is YYNGEE. The CDR3 contains 14 residues, cysteine and phenylalanine counted. Just CDR3 DNA is preserved here, 42 bases in frame from base 1. Trimming removed 2 bases from V and 4 bases from J, leaving 11 bases between the germline ends. This sample is part of a study of early T cells in non-severe SARS-CoV-2 infection (dated by TCRdb to the early 2020s). For context, the study as a whole: Because TCR sequencing was done on bulk RNA from unsorted whole blood, the alpha and beta chains could not be paired. What the work shows at the level of the full study, not this receptor alone: Matching against VDJdb was skewed toward anti-spike CD8 responses, likely underestimated virus-specific expansions, and missed private and CD4 specificities.

A case-control design nested within a healthcare worker cohort in London, UK, was used, with weekly nasopharyngeal swab PCR tests and blood sampling performed. Healthcare workers were enrolled in the week of the UK lockdown, from 23 to 31 March 2020, and were followed every week for up to roughly 15 weeks. To prepare the library, 5' RACE was applied. Sequencing took place on a NextSeq 500. Unique molecular identifiers were attached to individual cDNA molecules in the TCR library protocol so that sequencing error and PCR bias could be corrected. Sequencing covered both TCR alpha and beta chains, and within each sample the abundances of alpha and beta sequences were tightly co-correlated. The study's own analysis went as follows. V gene, J gene and CDR3 annotation of TCR sequences was performed with Decombinator V4. Expanded TCRs were defined as changing significantly between any two time points under a Poisson model with p below 0.0001. Abundances of TCRs were expressed as counts per million after normalisation to the total number of TCRs sequenced in each sample. MAIT TCRs were defined by TRAV1-2 paired with TRAJ12, TRAJ20 or TRAJ33, and iNKT TCRs by TRAV10 paired with TRAJ18. VDJdb, accessed on 1 November 2021, was searched for TCRs annotated for CMV, EBV and SARS-CoV-2, and TCRs annotated for more than one antigen were excluded. The raw public data were reprocessed by TCRdb itself: fastp quality trimming at Q25, MiXCR clonotype calling, in-frame beta chains only. Every CDR3 protein is listed once, alongside the most common genes and DNA of its rows. Clone size and V and J calls follow TCRdb, not the original study. The sample contains 60,000 to 75,000 distinct CDR3 sequences, over 9.5% of them found a single time. The ten largest clones represent 5% to 7% of the sample.

The source is an adult who was a healthcare worker with PCR-confirmed SARS-CoV-2 infection or an uninfected control (not recorded which). The rearranged chain carries TRBV9 and TRBJ2-3; the D gene is perhaps TRBD2, from 6 matching bases. The sequences come from whole blood, collected at baseline. The bases are TGTGCCAGCAGCGTGACTAGGGGCGCAGATACGCAGTATTTT. This sequence encodes CASSVTRGADTQYF.